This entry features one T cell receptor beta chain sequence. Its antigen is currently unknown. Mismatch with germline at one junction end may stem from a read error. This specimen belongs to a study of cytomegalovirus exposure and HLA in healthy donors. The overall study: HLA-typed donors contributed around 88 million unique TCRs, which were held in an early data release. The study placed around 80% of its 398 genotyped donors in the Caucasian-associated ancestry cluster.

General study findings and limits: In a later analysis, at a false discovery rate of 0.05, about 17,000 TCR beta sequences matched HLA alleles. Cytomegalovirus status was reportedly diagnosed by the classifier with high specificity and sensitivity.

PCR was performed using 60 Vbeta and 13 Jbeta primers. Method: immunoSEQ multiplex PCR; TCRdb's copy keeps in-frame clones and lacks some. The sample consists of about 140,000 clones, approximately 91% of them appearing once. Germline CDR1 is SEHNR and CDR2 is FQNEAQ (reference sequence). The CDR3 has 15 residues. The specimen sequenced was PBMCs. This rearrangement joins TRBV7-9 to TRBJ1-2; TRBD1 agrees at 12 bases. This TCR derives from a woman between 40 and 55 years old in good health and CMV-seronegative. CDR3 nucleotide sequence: TGTTCCAGCAGCTTAGGGACAGGGGGCAACTATGGCTACACCTTC. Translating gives CSSSLGTGGNYGYTF.